This TCR beta chain comes out of a study of CD8 T cells in ankylosing spondylitis. The sample holds a few counts of this clonotype. The antigen is undetermined. CDR1 and CDR2 (germline): SEHNR, FQNEAQ (reference sequence). This CDR3 region has 14 residues. V lost 4 bases, J lost 5 bases, and 14 bases lay in between. Points from the study as a whole: It was reported that disease-linked clones were significantly enriched in matched ankylosing spondylitis synovial fluid. Characteristic, it appeared, of ankylosing spondylitis blood was a TCR beta motif of about eight highly homologous variants. The authors found the disease-linked clones to be CD8+ and relatively rare in peripheral blood.

Libraries for TCR beta were made by quantitative 5'-RACE with molecular barcodes. MiXCR was run by TCRdb on the 5' RACE reads, yielding one entry per CDR3 protein. The sample consists of roughly 440,000 distinct CDR3 sequences, about 15% of them appearing once. The clonotype was recovered from a male donor with ankylosing spondylitis. The chain employs TRBV7-9 and TRBJ2-5, with D tentatively TRBD2 (5 bases). Sequencing was carried out using blood, either unsorted or a sorted T cell fraction (not recorded which). CDR3 DNA sequence: TGTGCCAGCAGCTCCGAGGACTCCCGGGAGACCCAGTACTTC. Its protein is CASSSEDSRETQYF. The entire variable domain, with the rest obtained from reference TRBV7-9 and TRBJ2-5, is as follows: DTGVSQNPRHKITKRGQNVTFRCDPISEHNRLYWYRQTLGQGPEFLTYFQNEAQLEKSRLLSDRFSAERPKGSFSTLEIQRTEQGDSAMYLCASSSEDSRETQYFGPGTRLLVL.